This T cell receptor beta chain was sequenced in a study of shared clonotypes between healthy human individuals. Study details: The cohort had two women and three men, ages 18 to 49. Findings and caveats of the study: Relative to memory subsets, naive subsets generally showed larger estimated richness.

Comment on this clone: No antigen is known for it.

The germline CDR1 and CDR2 sequences are MDHEN and SYDVKM. The CDR3 has 14 residues. Trimming pared 6 bases from V and 2 bases from J, leaving 14 bases between. The table came from immunoSEQ multiplex PCR; TCRdb's copy has only in-frame clones and leaves some out. Of over a million clones listed, 98% to 99% were seen once; the top ten hold about 0.34%. The sequenced sample consisted of naive CD4+ T cells sorted from blood. Regarding subset: CD45RA+ positively selected. The chain combines TRBV28 with TRBJ2-7, with no clear D. The clonotype comes from a man aged 25 to 40 in good health. The CDR3 loop is CASSLGYPPYEQYF. The CDR3 DNA sequence: TGTGCCAGCAGCTTAGGGTATCCCCCCTACGAGCAGTACTTC.